Detailed here is one T cell receptor (beta chain). What it binds is not known. This sample was taken from a study of cytomegalovirus exposure and HLA in healthy donors. Study observations and caveats: Most TCR sequences showed up rarely, but some public TCRs showed up in many donors. One later analysis, an examination of the 100 to 150 validation repertoires, found that first-cohort TCR clusters tended to co-occur in them.

Repertoires were generated with immunoSEQ multiplex PCR, while TCRdb's copy carries only in-frame clones and drops some. Altogether about 60,000 clones are present, just over 90% being singletons, with the ten largest covering less than 6%. The sequence came from a woman between 18 and 30 years old in good health and CMV-seronegative. Sequenced input: PBMCs.

CDR3 DNA sequence: TGTGCCAGCAGCTTATCCCGGGACAGAAATGAAAAACTGTTTTTT. This translates into CASSLSRDRNEKLFF. V and J are TRBV7-7 and TRBJ1-4; 7 bases are a match to TRBD1. This CDR3 region has 15 residues. After removal of 2 bases from V and 5 bases from J, the junction contained 5 bases not matched to a gene. Germline V lookup: CDR1 SSHAT, CDR2 FNYEAQ (reference sequence).